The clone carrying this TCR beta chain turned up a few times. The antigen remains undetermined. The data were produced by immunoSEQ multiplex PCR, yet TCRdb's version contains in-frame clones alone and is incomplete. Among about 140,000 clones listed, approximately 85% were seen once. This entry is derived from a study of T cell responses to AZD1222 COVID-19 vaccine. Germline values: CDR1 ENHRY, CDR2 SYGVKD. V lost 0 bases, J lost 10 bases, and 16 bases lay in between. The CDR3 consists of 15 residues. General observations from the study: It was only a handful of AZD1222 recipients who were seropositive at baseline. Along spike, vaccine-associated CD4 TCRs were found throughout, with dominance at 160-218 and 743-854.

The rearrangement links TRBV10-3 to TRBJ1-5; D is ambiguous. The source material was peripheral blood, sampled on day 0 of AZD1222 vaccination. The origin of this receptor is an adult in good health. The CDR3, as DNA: TGTGCCATCAGTGAGTCTCATGACTCCCCAAATCCCCAGCATTTT. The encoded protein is CAISESHDSPNPQHF.